The clone carrying this T cell receptor beta chain was recorded many times. What it binds is unknown. This sample stems from a study of T-cell memory formation after mild COVID-19. Notes on the study in general: Clones that contracted clustered mainly in CM and EM if CD4+ and in EMRA if CD8+. Day 15 to 85 contractors were CD4/CD8 balanced; later expanders leaned CD4+. Pre-infection memory harbored some responding clones, suggesting cross-reactive memory joined.

Germline assignment: CDR1 DFQATT and CDR2 SNEGSKA (reference sequence). V lost 6 bases, J lost 9 bases, and 10 bases stayed unmatched. CDR3 length equals 14 residues. The authors produced TCR alpha and TCR beta cDNA libraries with sample barcodes and UMIs by 5'RACE using constant-segment primers. TCRdb ran MiXCR on the 5' RACE reads and lists one entry per CDR3 protein. The sample yields around 130,000 distinct CDR3 sequences, around 15% seen once. V usage is TRBV20-1 and J usage is TRBJ2-7; TRBD2 matches 14 bases. Sequencing used PBMCs or a T cell subset sorted from them (not recorded which). The sequence came from an adult woman who had mild COVID-19 (a few samples of this study predate the infection). Cell type and time point are not known. The CDR3 coding sequence is TGCAGTGCCGACCCGGGACTAGCGGGAGAGGCGCAGTACTTC. It yields the protein CSADPGLAGEAQYF.